This T cell receptor (beta chain) is drawn from a study of graft-versus-host responses after intestinal transplantation. Background on the study: Multivisceral, liver-intestinal, or isolated intestinal grafts went to recipients.

Remarks on this clone: Its specificity is not known.

The method was immunoSEQ multiplex PCR; TCRdb's version includes in-frame clones alone and lacks a portion of them. The sample has about 97,000 clones, about nine tenths seen once. Germline V gene lookup returns CDR1 SQVTM and CDR2 ANQGSEA. The trim removed 5 bases at V and 8 bases at J, leaving 8 bases unmatched. The CDR3 is made up of 12 amino acids. Findings of the study overall: Some GvH clones appeared in ileal mucosa or blood before recipient bone marrow. Clonal ratios of graft-versus-host to host-versus-graft in allografts were high for patients exhibiting graft-donor T cell macrochimerism.

The receptor was derived from a human donor who was the organ donor for an intestinal transplant. Sequenced material: unstimulated CD4+ T cells sorted from spleen or lymph node cells, taken before transplant. V usage is TRBV29-1 and J usage is TRBJ1-1; 7 positions agree with TRBD1. DNA for the CDR3: TGCAGCGTTCTACAGGGGCAATGGGAAGCTTTCTTT. Protein: CSVLQGQWEAFF.